This T cell receptor (beta chain) was profiled in a study of blood T cell repertoires in COVID-19. Study context: The United States, Italy and Spain supplied acute and convalescent COVID-19 samples. From T cells, B-cell-depleted T cells, or PBMCs came the material, which was cDNA or gDNA.

This CDR3 has 13 amino acids. Germline assignment: CDR1 KGHSH and CDR2 LQKENI. The V and J ends lost 2 bases and 5 bases respectively, with 4 bases between them. Authors' data handling: Amplification of reference gene primers provided the estimated nucleated cell counts. Assay used: immunoSEQ multiplex PCR; TCRdb lists only in-frame clones, some missing. The V and J calls and clone size are taken from that table; D and trimming were inferred from the DNA. Of around 68,000 clones listed, roughly 93% were seen once; the top ten hold roughly 1.7%. This chain uses TRBV18 with TRBJ1-6; D remains unclear. The sample comprised peripheral blood. The receptor was isolated from a human donor in a cohort sampled during active COVID-19. The CDR3 reads CASSPTDNSPLHF. CDR3 nucleotide sequence: TGTGCCAGCTCACCAACAGATAATTCACCCCTCCACTTT.